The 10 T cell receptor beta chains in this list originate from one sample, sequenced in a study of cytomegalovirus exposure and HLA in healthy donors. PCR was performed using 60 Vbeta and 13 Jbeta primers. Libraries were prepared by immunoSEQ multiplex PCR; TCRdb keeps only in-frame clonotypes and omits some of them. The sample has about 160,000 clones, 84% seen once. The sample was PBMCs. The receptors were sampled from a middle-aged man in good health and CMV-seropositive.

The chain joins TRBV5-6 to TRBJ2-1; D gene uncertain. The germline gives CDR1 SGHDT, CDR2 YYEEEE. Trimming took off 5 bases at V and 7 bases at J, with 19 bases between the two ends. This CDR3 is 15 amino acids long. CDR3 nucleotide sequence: TGTGCCAGCAGTTTGCTGACTGCGCGTACTAATGAGCAGTTCTTC. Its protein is CASSLLTARTNEQFF.

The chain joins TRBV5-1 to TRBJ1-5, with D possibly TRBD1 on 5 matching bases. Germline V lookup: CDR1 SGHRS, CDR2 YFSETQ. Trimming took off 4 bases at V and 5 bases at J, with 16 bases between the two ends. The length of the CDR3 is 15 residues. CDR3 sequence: CASSPRGGDHQPQHF. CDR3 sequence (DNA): TGCGCCAGCAGCCCGAGGGGAGGGGACCATCAGCCCCAGCATTTT.

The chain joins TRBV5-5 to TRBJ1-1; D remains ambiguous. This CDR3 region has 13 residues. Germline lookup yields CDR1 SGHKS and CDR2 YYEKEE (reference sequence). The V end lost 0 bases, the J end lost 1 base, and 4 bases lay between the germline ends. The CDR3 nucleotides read TGTGCCAGCAGCTTGGTGAGGAACACTGAAGCTTTCTTT. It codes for CASSLVRNTEAFF.

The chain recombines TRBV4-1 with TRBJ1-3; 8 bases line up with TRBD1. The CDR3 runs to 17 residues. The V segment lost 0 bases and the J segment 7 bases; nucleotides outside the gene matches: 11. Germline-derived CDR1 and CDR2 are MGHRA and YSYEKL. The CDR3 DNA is TGCGCCAGCAGCCAAGAAGAAGTGGACAGGGTTTGGAACACCATATATTTT. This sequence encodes CASSQEEVDRVWNTIYF.

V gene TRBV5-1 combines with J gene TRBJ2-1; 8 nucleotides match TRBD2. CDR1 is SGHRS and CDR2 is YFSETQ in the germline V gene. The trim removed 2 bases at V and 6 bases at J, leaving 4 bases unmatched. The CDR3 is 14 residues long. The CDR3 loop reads CASSFAGGINEQFF. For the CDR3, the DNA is TGCGCCAGCAGCTTTGCGGGGGGAATCAATGAGCAGTTCTTC. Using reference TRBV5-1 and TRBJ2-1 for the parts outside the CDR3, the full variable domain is KAGVTQTPRYLIKTRGQQVTLSCSPISGHRSVSWYQQTPGQGLQFLFEYFSETQRNKGNFPGRFSGRQFSNSRSEMNVSTLELGDSALYLCASSFAGGINEQFFGPGTRLTVL.

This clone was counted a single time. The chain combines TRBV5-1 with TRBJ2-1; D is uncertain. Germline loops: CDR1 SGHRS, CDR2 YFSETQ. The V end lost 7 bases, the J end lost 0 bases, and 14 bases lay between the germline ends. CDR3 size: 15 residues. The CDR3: CASGFGGSSYNEQFF. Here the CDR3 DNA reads TGCGCCAGCGGATTCGGCGGAAGCTCCTACAATGAGCAGTTCTTC.

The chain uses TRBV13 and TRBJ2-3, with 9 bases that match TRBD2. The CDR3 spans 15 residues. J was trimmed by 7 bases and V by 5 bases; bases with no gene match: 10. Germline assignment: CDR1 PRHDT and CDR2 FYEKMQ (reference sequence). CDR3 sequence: CASSPGRTSAYTQYF. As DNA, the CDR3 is TGTGCCAGCAGCCCAGGAAGGACTAGCGCTTATACGCAGTATTTT.

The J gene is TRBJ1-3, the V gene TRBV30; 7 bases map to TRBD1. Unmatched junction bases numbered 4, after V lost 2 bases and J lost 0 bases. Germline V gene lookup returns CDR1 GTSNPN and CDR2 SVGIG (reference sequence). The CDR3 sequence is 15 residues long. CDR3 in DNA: TGTGCCTGGAGTCCCGGGACAGACTCTGGAAACACCATATATTTT. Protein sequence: CAWSPGTDSGNTIYF.

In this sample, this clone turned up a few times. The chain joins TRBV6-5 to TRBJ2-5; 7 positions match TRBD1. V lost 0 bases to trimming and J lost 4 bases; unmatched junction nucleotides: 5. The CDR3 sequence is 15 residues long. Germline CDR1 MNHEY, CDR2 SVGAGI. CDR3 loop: CASSYSGQTGETQYF. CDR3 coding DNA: TGTGCCAGCAGTTACTCGGGACAGACAGGAGAGACCCAGTACTTC.

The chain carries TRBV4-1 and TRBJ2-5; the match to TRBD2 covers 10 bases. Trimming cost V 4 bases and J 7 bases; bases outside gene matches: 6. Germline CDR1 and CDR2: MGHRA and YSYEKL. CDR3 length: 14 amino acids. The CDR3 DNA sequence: TGCGCCAGCAGCCGAGCGGGGGGGGAGGCGACCCAGTACTTC. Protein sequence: CASSRAGGEATQYF.